This T cell receptor (beta chain) was recorded in a study of T cell repertoires in cytomegalovirus infection. Regarding the study as a whole: The study found HLA-C-restricted CMV-specific TCR beta clonotypes dominating the ex vivo response.

CDR3 size: 20 residues. The V gene lost 6 bases and the J gene lost 1 base, with 30 bases spanning the gap. This clonotype was seen ten or more times. Its specificity is not known. TCRdb passed the reads through MiXCR, listing each CDR3 protein once. The sample holds some 390,000 distinct CDR3 sequences, over 15% seen once. The source is a human donor in good health (CMV status not recorded). Some clones in this sample may be carry-over from other donors' samples. Sequencing used PBMCs. The chain couples TRBV12-3 or TRBV12-4 to TRBJ1-1; D perhaps matches TRBD1 (5 bases). The CDR3, as DNA: TGTGCCAGCAGGGTGGGGGGGTTTCGATATCGGCTGATAACGAACACTGAAGCTTTCTTT. It codes for CASRVGGFRYRLITNTEAFF.